The table lists the clone carrying this T cell receptor (beta chain) with a count of one. The antigen is undetermined. This sequence may be a read error, since a much larger clone differs from it by one base. The data originate from a study of OX40 agonist ivuxolimab in advanced cancers. Study-wide background: Patients were treated with intravenous ivuxolimab, dosed at 0.01 to 10 mg/kg and infused every 2 weeks. Patients with hepatocellular carcinoma, melanoma, renal cell or head and neck cancer made up the dose-escalation patients. Checkpoint inhibitors had been given previously to 40% of patients.

The method was immunoSEQ multiplex PCR; TCRdb's version includes in-frame clones alone and lacks a portion of them. The repertoire holds about 33,000 clones, with roughly 84% as singletons. Regarding the study as a whole: The average count of expanded clones was higher among CD8+ T cells than among CD4+.

The germline V gene encodes CDR1 SGHAT and CDR2 FQNNGV. The ends were cut back, 1 base at V and 0 bases at J, with 1 base in the middle. The CDR3 covers 12 residues. The TCR originated in an adult with an advanced solid tumor such as melanoma, head and neck, liver or kidney cancer. This chain joins TRBV11-2 and TRBJ2-7; no definite D call. The source material was CD4+ or CD8+ T cells sorted from blood, sampled in a trial of the OX40 agonist ivuxolimab. DNA for the CDR3: TGTGCCAGCAGCTTAGGCTCCTACGAGCAGTACTTC. Residues: CASSLGSYEQYF.